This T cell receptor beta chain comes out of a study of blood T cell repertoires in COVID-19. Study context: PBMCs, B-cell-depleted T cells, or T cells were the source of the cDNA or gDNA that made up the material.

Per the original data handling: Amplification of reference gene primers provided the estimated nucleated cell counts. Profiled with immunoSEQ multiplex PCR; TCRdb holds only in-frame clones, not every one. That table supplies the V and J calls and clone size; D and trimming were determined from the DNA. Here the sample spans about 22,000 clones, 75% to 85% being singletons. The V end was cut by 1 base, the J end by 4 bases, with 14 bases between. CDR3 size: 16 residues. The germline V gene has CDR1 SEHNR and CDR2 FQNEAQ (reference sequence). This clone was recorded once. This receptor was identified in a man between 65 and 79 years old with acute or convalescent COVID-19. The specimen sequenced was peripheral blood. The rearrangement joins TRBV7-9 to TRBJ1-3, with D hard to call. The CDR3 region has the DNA TGTGCCAGCAGCTTAGACGTTGGCAGAGGGGGAAACACCATATATTTT. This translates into CASSLDVGRGGNTIYF.